Reported below is one TCR beta chain. The TEMRA cells underwent FACS enrichment, while the CD8+ and CD4+ T cells underwent negative isolation. This entry comes from a study of CD8 T cells in Susac syndrome. Germline V lookup: CDR1 MNHNY, CDR2 SVGAGI (reference sequence). Trimming removed 2 bases from V and 5 bases from J, with 9 bases in between. CDR3 size: 14 residues. cDNA came from roughly 0.47 to 1 ug RNA primed by random hexamers. The authors amplified TCR beta CDR3 across 54 Vbeta and 13 Jbeta using immunoSEQ multiplex PCR. TCRdb called the immunoSEQ multiplex PCR reads again in MiXCR, with one record for every CDR3 protein. The sample lists under 250,000 distinct CDR3 sequences, just over 90% seen once, with roughly 0.07% in the top ten.

This TCR was recovered from a human donor with multiple sclerosis. The source material was CD4+ T cells from PBMCs. V gene TRBV6-6 combines with J gene TRBJ2-2, with D perhaps TRBD2 (5 bases). The CDR3 DNA sequence: TGTGCCAGCAGTTACGGTCCGGGGACCGGGGAGCTGTTTTTT. This translates into CASSYGPGTGELFF.